The clone carrying this T cell receptor beta chain was observed a handful of times. Its antigen is undetermined. The data belong to a study of human T cells and chemical hapten exposure. Study background: Diphenylcyclopropenone, dosed weekly to the scalp, was given to patients throughout the roughly 25-week study. Study conclusions and caveats: As the donors had alopecia, their immune response may differ from healthy people's.

The CDR3 covers 14 residues. V was clipped by 5 bases and J by 0 bases, with 8 bases between them. From germline, CDR1 is GTSNPN and CDR2 SVGIG (reference sequence). Documented time point: patch test 3, about 24 weeks after DPC sensitization. Indicated treatment: therapeutic diphenylcyclopropenone sensitization with weekly scalp DPC. The library put unique molecular identifiers onto individual cDNA molecules. Authors' processing steps: 95,638 TCRs per sample was the median, with a range of roughly 23,224 to 750,000. Via MiXCR, TCRdb re-called the RACE reads, giving one row per CDR3 protein. The V and J calls follow TCRdb's processing rather than the paper's. The profile covers more than 70,000 distinct CDR3 sequences, with 11% appearing a single time and approximately 1% taken by the ten largest.

The chain uses TRBV30 and TRBJ1-6; D uncertain. This specimen consisted of whole blood, obtained in connection with sensitization to the hapten diphenylcyclopropenone (DPC). The receptor was derived from a woman aged 30 to 39 with alopecia areata. Some clones in this sample may be carry-over from other donors' samples. The CDR3 loop reads CAWSVTSYNSPLHF. CDR3 sequence (DNA): TGTGCCTGGTCTGTGACCTCCTATAATTCACCCCTCCACTTT.